This passage covers 22 T cell receptor beta chains from one sample sequenced in a study of spatial heterogeneity in lung cancer. TCRdb used MiXCR to reprocess the 5' RACE reads, holding one entry per CDR3 protein. The sample records over 40,000 distinct CDR3 sequences, roughly 12% being singletons. Time point: blood at routine non-recurrence follow-up after resection. This specimen consisted of PBMCs, obtained at follow-up. These TCRs come from a male donor with early-stage non-small cell lung cancer.

This clonotype was counted ten times or more. CDR3 protein: CSVGVGGPYGYTF. The CDR3 DNA is TGCAGCGTTGGAGTGGGGGGGCCCTATGGCTACACCTTC. This chain links TRBV29-1 with TRBJ1-2; D is perhaps TRBD1 (6 bases). The germline V and J ends were trimmed by 4 bases and 4 bases, with 13 bases remaining between them. The CDR3 totals 13 residues. Germline-derived CDR1 and CDR2 are SQVTM and ANQGSEA.

This clonotype was observed many times. The chain has TRBV3-1 and TRBJ1-2, with unresolved D. Germline V gives CDR1 LGHDT, CDR2 YNNKEL (reference sequence). Trimming pared 0 bases from V and 6 bases from J, leaving 11 bases between. The CDR3 sequence is 14 residues long. Here the CDR3 reads CASSQDSTSHGYTF. CDR3 nucleotides: TGTGCCAGCAGCCAAGATTCGACTAGTCATGGCTACACCTTC.

Concerning this clonotype: A much larger clone is a single base away; this may be a read error. This chain connects TRBV5-4 to TRBJ2-3, with D uncertain. The V gene's germline CDR1 is SGHNT and CDR2 YYREEE (reference sequence). The CDR3 totals 14 residues. CDR3 nucleotides: TGTGCCAGCAGCCCCAGGACCCGCACAGATACGCAGTGTTTT. Its translation: CASSPRTRTDTQCF.

The sample holds many counts of this clonotype. The CDR3 DNA follows: TGCAGTGCTAGCAATTTTCGGCTAGCGGGAGTTGACTCCTACAATGAGCAGTTCTTC. This codes for CSASNFRLAGVDSYNEQFF. The chain combines TRBV20-1 with TRBJ2-1, with 10 positions matching TRBD2. Germline CDR1 DFQATT, CDR2 SNEGSKA (reference sequence). The CDR3 has 19 amino acids. With V trimmed by 3 bases and J by 0 bases, 14 bases remained unmatched.

V and J are TRBV14 and TRBJ2-1; a weak D match, TRBD2 (6 bases). Germline CDR1 is SGHDN and CDR2 is FVKESK. The CDR3 sequence is 15 residues long. The V gene lost 4 bases and the J gene lost 6 bases, with 16 bases spanning the gap. The CDR3 region is CASSRRLVNVNEQFF. Written as DNA, the CDR3 is TGTGCCAGCAGCCGGAGACTAGTAAATGTCAATGAGCAGTTCTTC.

Worth noting for this clonotype: A much more abundant neighbour one base away suggests this may be a read error. The rearrangement joins TRBV5-1 to TRBJ1-1; D is ambiguous. This CDR3 contains 15 residues. CDR1 SGHRS and CDR2 YFSETQ come from the germline V gene. The CDR3 sequence is CSSSSQSSANTEAFF. The CDR3, as DNA: TGCTCCAGCAGCTCACAATCATCAGCGAACACTGAAGCTTTCTTT.

In its sample, this clonotype was seen many times. The chain links TRBV7-2 to TRBJ1-6; 11 bases line up with TRBD1. V gave up 2 bases and J gave up 7 bases; unmatched junction bases: 1. Germline V gene sequence: CDR1 SGHTA, CDR2 FQGNSA. The CDR3 contains 15 residues. The CDR3 region is CASSLWTGGNSPLHF. As DNA, the CDR3 is TGTGCCAGCAGCTTATGGACAGGGGGCAATTCACCCCTCCACTTT.

This clonotype was found many times. The V gene is TRBV20-1, the J gene TRBJ1-2, with D tentatively TRBD1 (6 bases). V dropped 1 base and J dropped 2 bases, with 14 bases sitting between them. Germline CDR1 reads DFQATT; CDR2 reads SNEGSKA (reference sequence). The CDR3 is 15 amino acids. The CDR3 sequence: CSARVFLGGNYGYTF. The CDR3 DNA reads TGCAGTGCTAGAGTATTTTTGGGGGGCAACTATGGCTACACCTTC.

At least ten counts were recorded for this clonotype. The chain is built from TRBV24-1 and TRBJ2-5; D gene unclear. Germline CDR1 and CDR2: KGHDR and SFDVKD. The CDR3 consists of 15 residues. Trimming took off 7 bases at V and 1 base at J, with 15 bases between the two ends. CDR3 nucleotides: TGTGCCACCAGCGACCCTGGTAGCAGCCAAGAGACCCAGTACTTC. Encoded protein: CATSDPGSSQETQYF.

This clonotype showed up many times. The rearrangement joins TRBV6-1 to TRBJ1-4; 12 bases fit TRBD1. The CDR3 sequence is 18 residues long. Germline CDR1 is MNHNS and CDR2 is SASEGT. The ends lost 6 bases at V and 8 bases at J; junction bases unmatched: 16. DNA of the CDR3: TGTGCCAGCAGCGTCCTCCTCGGGACAGGGGGCGGAATGGAAAAACTGTTTTTT. This encodes CASSVLLGTGGGMEKLFF.

This clonotype showed up just a few times. The V and J genes are TRBV6-2 or TRBV6-3 and TRBJ1-1; TRBD1 matches at 8 bases. The length of the CDR3 is 15 residues. Germline V gene data show CDR1 as MNHEY and CDR2 as SVGEGT. Trimming cost V 6 bases and J 0 bases; bases outside gene matches: 6. CDR3 coding DNA: TGTGCCAGCAGCCGACAGGGGACCTTGAACACTGAAGCTTTCTTT. Translated: CASSRQGTLNTEAFF.

The genes are TRBV12-3 or TRBV12-4 and TRBJ2-1; D might be TRBD2 (6 bases). V gave up 3 bases and J gave up 8 bases, with 17 bases separating them. The CDR3 extends over 15 amino acids. This CDR3 reads CASSFERGSSYEQFF. The CDR3 DNA follows: TGTGCCAGCAGTTTTGAACGGGGGTCGAGCTATGAGCAGTTCTTC.

In its sample, this clonotype was seen a few times. This sequence joins TRBV12-3 or TRBV12-4 and TRBJ1-2; D is unresolved. V was shortened by 5 bases and J by 4 bases, with 14 bases between the two germline ends. This CDR3 is built from 14 residues. Here the CDR3 DNA reads TGTGCCAGCAGTCCGAATAATCTTCTCTATGGCTACACCTTC. The encoded protein is CASSPNNLLYGYTF.

This clonotype showed up many times. The chain carries TRBV20-1 and TRBJ2-5; D is uncertain. Germline lookup yields CDR1 DFQATT and CDR2 SNEGSKA (reference sequence). The length of the CDR3 is 13 residues. Trimming pared 6 bases from V and 5 bases from J, leaving 16 bases between. The CDR3 protein is CSAELRLSETQYF. As DNA, the CDR3 is TGCAGTGCCGAGTTAAGGTTATCGGAGACCCAGTACTTC.

This clonotype was counted at least ten times. The rearrangement uses TRBV12-3 or TRBV12-4 and TRBJ2-4; 8 bases agree with TRBD2. This CDR3 is built from 14 residues. V shed 4 bases, J shed 5 bases, and the junction held 4 bases outside the gene matches. CDR3 in amino acids: CASSSGTRQNIQYF. As DNA, the CDR3 is TGTGCCAGCAGTTCCGGGACTAGACAAAACATTCAGTACTTC.

This clonotype was found a few times. The chain uses TRBV12-3 or TRBV12-4 and TRBJ1-1; D is perhaps TRBD1 (6 bases). Trimming stripped 2 bases from V and 12 bases from J, with 19 bases between. The CDR3 has 14 amino acids. The DNA of the CDR3 is TGTGCCAGCAGTTTACCGGGGGCGCGAGGTGGGCCTTTCTTT. It encodes CASSLPGARGGPFF.

This clonotype was picked up a small number of times. The chain combines TRBV4-3 with TRBJ2-7, with a weak D call TRBD2 (6 bases). Germline V gene data show CDR1 as LGHNA and CDR2 as YSLEER. The CDR3 runs 15 residues. V shed 1 base and J shed 2 bases, with 12 bases lying between them. The CDR3 DNA sequence: TGCGCCAGCAGCCAAGGATTAGCGGAGACCTACGAGCAGTACTTC. This codes for CASSQGLAETYEQYF.

CDR3 region: CASSQTPGQGSSYEQYF. The CDR3, as DNA: TGTGCCAGCAGCCAGACCCCGGGACAGGGAAGCTCCTACGAGCAGTACTTC. The V call is TRBV11-1, the J call TRBJ2-7, with 9 bases fitting TRBD1. V lost 5 bases to trimming and J lost 0 bases; unmatched junction nucleotides: 11. The CDR3 has 17 amino acids. Per germline, CDR1 SGHAT and CDR2 FQDESV (reference sequence).

In this sample, this clonotype turned up a few times. The rearrangement joins TRBV9 to TRBJ1-4; tentative D call: TRBD1 (5 bases). Germline V CDR1 and CDR2: SGDLS, YYNGEE. The CDR3 is made up of 14 amino acids. Between the trimmed V and J ends, which lost 4 bases and 0 bases, there was a span of 7 bases. CDR3 amino acids: CASSSTATNEKLFF. The CDR3 region has the DNA TGTGCCAGCAGCTCGACAGCAACTAATGAAAAACTGTTTTTT.

The chain joins TRBV29-1 to TRBJ2-3; D unresolved. V lost 4 bases to trimming and J lost 2 bases, with 7 bases between them. Per germline, CDR1 SQVTM and CDR2 ANQGSEA. CDR3 length: 12 amino acids. The DNA for the CDR3 is TGCAGCGTTGGGGAAAACACAGATACGCAGTATTTT. It translates to CSVGENTDTQYF.

This clonotype was observed at least ten times. The V gene is TRBV2, the J gene TRBJ1-5; D is possibly TRBD1 (5 bases). This CDR3 is 12 amino acids long. The germline V and J ends were trimmed by 7 bases and 6 bases, with 10 bases remaining between them. The germline V gene has CDR1 SNHLY and CDR2 FYNNEI. In nucleotides, the CDR3 is TGTGCCAGCAACGGGGCAAGTCAGCCCCAGCATTTT. Residues: CASNGASQPQHF.

This clonotype has a count of ten or more. This rearrangement joins TRBV7-2 to TRBJ2-1; D gene ambiguous. This CDR3 is 14 amino acids long. Germline V gene lookup returns CDR1 SGHTA and CDR2 FQGNSA. With 8 bases removed from V and 3 bases from J, the gap between germline ends came to 14 bases. CDR3 in DNA: TGTGCCAGCTCTCTGGTCGGGCTCTACAATGAGCAGTTCTTC. Protein: CASSLVGLYNEQFF.